Sequencing of this TCR beta chain was carried out in a study of T cell changes during pregnancy in multiple sclerosis. V lost 4 bases and J lost 0, with 4 bases in between. The CDR3 loop spans 13 amino acids. Germline V gene data show CDR1 as SNHLY and CDR2 as FYNNEI. Data came from immunoSEQ multiplex PCR; TCRdb stores just in-frame clones and leaves some out. The table has some 40,000 clones, roughly 88% seen once. Sequencing was performed on peripheral blood, taken in the second trimester of pregnancy. This TCR was recovered from a female donor in good health, enrolled as a control in a pregnancy study. V and J are TRBV2 and TRBJ1-5; D is uncertain. This CDR3 is CASSGASNQPQHF. CDR3 coding DNA: TGTGCCAGCAGTGGGGCTAGCAATCAGCCCCAGCATTTT.